This TCR beta chain was obtained from a study of cytomegalovirus exposure and HLA in healthy donors. Study-level findings and limits: Earlier analysis yielded a pattern in which most TCR beta V segments were productive about 87% or about 30% of the time. In vitro assays verified that three CMV-associated chains recognized CMV antigens specifically.

A multiplex PCR was run with 60 Vbeta primers and 13 Jbeta primers. Profiling relied on immunoSEQ multiplex PCR, and the TCRdb table lists in-frame clones only, not all of them. This sample carries 97,000 or so clones, approximately 87% of them seen once, and the ten largest clones take approximately 2.4%. While unrecorded immune exposures were likely, the donors were nominally healthy when sampled. About this clone itself: Its antigen is currently unknown.

Per the germline V gene, CDR1 is SGHRS and CDR2 is YFSETQ. CDR3 length equals 18 residues. V was clipped by 0 bases and J by 6 bases, with 25 bases between them. This chain joins TRBV5-1 and TRBJ2-7; D perhaps matches TRBD1 (5 bases). The specimen was PBMCs. This receptor was taken from a man aged 35-49 years in good health and CMV-seronegative. CDR3 nucleotide sequence: TGCGCCAGCAGCTTGGAGCCAAGGGGCCATACTGTCGCCCCCGAGCAGTACTTC. It codes for CASSLEPRGHTVAPEQYF. The whole variable domain, remainder taken from reference TRBV5-1 and TRBJ2-7, is KAGVTQTPRYLIKTRGQQVTLSCSPISGHRSVSWYQQTPGQGLQFLFEYFSETQRNKGNFPGRFSGRQFSNSRSEMNVSTLELGDSALYLCASSLEPRGHTVAPEQYFGPGTRLTVT.